The 21 T cell receptor beta chains below were found in one sample sequenced in a study of Graves' ophthalmopathy and Graves' hyperthyroidism. Beta-chain TCR CDR3 regions were amplified from RNA transcripts. First-round RT-PCR with HTBI primers preceded a second-round multiplex PCR. TCRdb reprocessed the multiplex PCR reads with MiXCR, giving one entry per CDR3 protein. The table lists some 390,000 distinct CDR3 sequences, about a sixth of them singletons. The sample was peripheral blood. The receptors stem from a woman between 18 and 30 years old with Graves' ophthalmopathy.

There are many counts of this clonotype. J is TRBJ1-2 and V is TRBV7-2, with D unclear. Germline V CDR1 and CDR2: SGHTA, FQGNSA. This CDR3 region has 12 residues. The V end was cut by 3 bases, the J end by 4 bases, with 6 bases between. The CDR3 DNA sequence: TGTGCCAGCAGCTTCAGTGGCTATGGCTACACCTTC. This gives the protein CASSFSGYGYTF. The full variable domain, with the rest looked up from reference TRBV7-2 and TRBJ1-2, is GAGVSQSPSNKVTEKGKDVELRCDPISGHTALYWYRQSLGQGLEFLIYFQGNSAPDKSGLPSDRFSAERTGGSVSTLTIQRTQQEDSAVYLCASSFSGYGYTFGSGTRLTVV.

At least ten counts were recorded for this clonotype. This rearrangement joins TRBV6-5 to TRBJ2-7; D not resolved. V lost 0 bases to trimming and J lost 2 bases, with 8 bases between them. Germline lookup yields CDR1 MNHEY and CDR2 SVGAGI. CDR3 length: 14 amino acids. The CDR3 sequence: CASSYSGGTYEQYF. The CDR3 DNA reads TGTGCCAGCAGTTACTCGGGCGGTACCTACGAGCAGTACTTC.

In its sample, this clonotype was seen many times. The chain employs TRBV29-1 and TRBJ1-2; D is perhaps TRBD1 (5 bases). In germline, CDR1 is SQVTM, CDR2 ANQGSEA. CDR3 size: 12 residues. V dropped 8 bases and J dropped 3 bases, with 13 bases sitting between them. The CDR3 region has the DNA TGCAGCACGGACACCCGAGACTATGGCTACACCTTC. It yields the protein CSTDTRDYGYTF.

This clonotype was found many times. V usage is TRBV6-2 or TRBV6-3 and J usage is TRBJ1-2; D possibly corresponds to TRBD1 (6 bases). This CDR3 has 13 residues. The ends were cut back, 0 bases at V and 4 bases at J, with 6 bases in the middle. From germline, CDR1 is MNHEY and CDR2 SVGEGT. Here the CDR3 DNA reads TGTGCCAGCAGTTACTCGACAGGCTATGGCTACACCTTC. The encoded protein is CASSYSTGYGYTF.

In its sample, this clonotype was seen many times. This chain connects TRBV6-5 to TRBJ2-2, with D maybe TRBD1 (6 bases). The V and J ends lost 2 bases and 4 bases respectively, with 11 bases between them. Germline CDR1 and CDR2: MNHEY and SVGAGI. This CDR3 has 15 residues. The DNA of the CDR3 is TGTGCCAGCAGTTACAGCAGGGGAGCCACCGGGGAGCTGTTTTTT. Its translation: CASSYSRGATGELFF.

This clonotype was counted at least ten times. The gene calls are TRBV30 and TRBJ1-5; D uncertain. The CDR3 is 15 amino acids. Trimming took 4 bases from V and 1 from J, leaving 14 bases between them. CDR1 is GTSNPN, CDR2 SVGIG, per germline (reference sequence). The CDR3 DNA reads as TGTGCCTGGAAATGGCCGGGAGGGAGCAATCAGCCCCAGCATTTT. It encodes CAWKWPGGSNQPQHF.

This clonotype was observed many times. The chain employs TRBV7-9 and TRBJ1-1, with unresolved D. The CDR3 totals 11 residues. CDR1 SEHNR and CDR2 FQNEAQ come from the germline V gene (reference sequence). V shed 2 bases and J shed 11 bases, with 9 bases lying between them. The CDR3 here is CASSLILGAFF. The CDR3 region has the DNA TGTGCCAGCAGCTTAATCCTGGGGGCTTTCTTT.

A word on this clonotype: Without the conserved terminal phenylalanine or tryptophan, this CDR3 likely stems from a read error. It is unclear where the CDR3 begins or ends on the DNA, so no DNA is shown, and the CDR3 is as TCRdb lists it. The rearrangement uses TRBV30 and TRBJ1-1; the DNA was not used to check the table's D call, TRBD1. The CDR3 numbers 9 amino acids, ends counted. The germline V gene has CDR1 GTSNPN and CDR2 SVGIG (reference sequence). CDR3 region: CAWSPQGYL.

This clonotype was recorded at least ten times. The chain joins TRBV11-2 to TRBJ2-2; perhaps TRBD2 as D (6 bases). Germline CDR1 is SGHAT and CDR2 is FQNNGV. CDR3 length: 13 amino acids. The ends were cut back, 6 bases at V and 7 bases at J, with 12 bases in the middle. The CDR3 loop reads CASRPPGVGELFF. The CDR3 DNA is TGTGCCAGCAGACCCCCGGGGGTCGGGGAGCTGTTTTTT.

The chain joins TRBV18 to TRBJ1-2; D is uncertain. Trimming took 0 bases from V and 2 from J, leaving 7 bases between them. The CDR3 length is 14 residues. Germline CDR1 and CDR2: KGHSH and LQKENI. This CDR3 reads CASSPPVQNYGYTF. CDR3 bases: TGTGCCAGCTCACCACCAGTACAAAACTATGGCTACACCTTC.

This clonotype was observed at least ten times. The rearrangement links TRBV7-3 to TRBJ2-7; either TRBD1 or TRBD2 may fit D (5 bases each). V gave up 5 bases and J gave up 1 base, with 15 bases separating them. The CDR3 consists of 15 residues. Germline lookup yields CDR1 SGHTA and CDR2 FQGTGA. The CDR3 spells CASSQGGGTSYEQYF. In DNA, the CDR3 is TGTGCCAGCAGCCAAGGTGGGGGTACGTCCTACGAGCAGTACTTC.

There are many counts of this clonotype. This chain connects TRBV6-1 to TRBJ1-5; 8 positions match TRBD1. There are 16 residues in the CDR3. Germline V gene data show CDR1 as MNHNS and CDR2 as SASEGT. J was trimmed by 6 bases and V by 4 bases; bases with no gene match: 11. CDR3 bases: TGTGCCAGCAGTGCACCCGTCAGGGGGCACGGTCAGCCCCAGCATTTT. This encodes CASSAPVRGHGQPQHF.

About this clonotype itself: It may be a read error: a sequence one base away is much more abundant. This chain joins TRBV7-2 and TRBJ2-7, with D perhaps matching TRBD2 (5 bases). Trimming pared 5 bases from V and 2 bases from J, leaving 16 bases between. The CDR3 has 15 residues. Germline V gene data show CDR1 as SGHTA and CDR2 as FQGNSA. CDR3 bases: TGTGCCAGCAGCCATGCCCCGACTAACGCCTACGAGCAGTACTTC. Translated, it gives CASSHAPTNAYEQYF.

Many counts were recorded for this clonotype. CDR3 residues: CASSLDHGAGNTIYF. In nucleotides, the CDR3 is TGCGCCAGCAGCTTGGATCACGGGGCTGGAAACACCATATATTTT. This chain links TRBV5-1 with TRBJ1-3; D unclear. Germline CDR1 SGHRS, CDR2 YFSETQ. The V gene lost 0 bases and the J gene lost 2 bases, with 9 bases spanning the gap. CDR3 size: 15 residues.

The sample holds many counts of this clonotype. V usage is TRBV20-1 and J usage is TRBJ2-7; TRBD2 matches 8 bases. The V and J ends lost 4 bases and 7 bases, in that order; junction bases with no gene match: 12. The CDR3 sequence is 14 residues long. CDR1 is DFQATT and CDR2 is SNEGSKA in the germline V gene (reference sequence). In DNA, the CDR3 is TGCAGTGCTACTAGCGGGTGGGGGACGGGGGAGCAGTACTTC. This gives the protein CSATSGWGTGEQYF.

The V call is TRBV18, the J call TRBJ1-1, with D tentatively TRBD1 (5 bases). There are 14 residues in the CDR3. Trimming cost V 3 bases and J 5 bases, with 13 bases left between them. CDR1 is KGHSH and CDR2 is LQKENI in the germline V gene. CDR3 sequence: CASSPATDSTEAFF. The DNA of the CDR3 is TGTGCCAGCTCACCCGCCACAGACAGTACTGAAGCTTTCTTT.

This chain joins TRBV5-1 and TRBJ2-7; tentative D call: TRBD2 (7 bases). From germline, CDR1 is SGHRS and CDR2 YFSETQ. The length of the CDR3 is 14 residues. V dropped 1 base and J dropped 10 bases, with 18 bases sitting between them. The CDR3 nucleotides read TGCGCCAGCAGCTTGAGCGGGGACACTTTCGGTCAGTACTTC. Protein product: CASSLSGDTFGQYF.

This clonotype has a count of ten or more. The genes are TRBV12-3 or TRBV12-4 and TRBJ1-5; D not certain. The CDR3 sequence is 14 residues long. V was cut by 2 bases and J by 3 bases, with 8 bases left in between. The CDR3 spells CASSLIGNNQPQHF. CDR3 in DNA: TGTGCCAGCAGTTTAATAGGGAACAATCAGCCCCAGCATTTT.

The gene calls are TRBV27 and TRBJ1-2; D not certain. In germline, CDR1 is MNHEY, CDR2 SMNVEV (reference sequence). The V and J ends lost 6 bases and 4 bases respectively, with 15 bases between them. The CDR3 is made up of 14 amino acids. The CDR3 nucleotides read TGTGCCAGCAGCGATACTTTAGGCCCCTATGGCTACACCTTC. Protein product: CASSDTLGPYGYTF.

This clonotype has ten or more counts. The CDR3 here is CASSRSATEAFF. In nucleotides, the CDR3 is TGTGCCAGCAGCCGCTCAGCTACTGAAGCTTTCTTT. This chain links TRBV6-5 with TRBJ1-1; D is uncertain. V lost 6 bases, J lost 5 bases, and 10 bases lay in between. The CDR3 runs 12 residues. The germline V gene has CDR1 MNHEY and CDR2 SVGAGI.

V gene TRBV6-2 or TRBV6-3 combines with J gene TRBJ2-7; unclear D gene. This CDR3 comprises 14 residues. The germline V gene has CDR1 MNHEY and CDR2 SVGEGT. V was shortened by 2 bases and J by 2 bases, with 10 bases between the two germline ends. CDR3 DNA sequence: TGTGCCAGCAGTTACCCCGTAATAGCCTACGAGCAGTACTTC. This encodes CASSYPVIAYEQYF.